These 5 T cell receptor beta chains originate from one sample sequenced in a study of blood T cell repertoires in COVID-19. Clones were sequenced by immunoSEQ multiplex PCR, and TCRdb holds only the in-frame ones, with some missing. This table has about 170,000 clones, about 85% appearing once. Sequences were obtained from peripheral blood. The source is an older woman with COVID-19, enrolled during active disease.

The rearrangement links TRBV6-4 to TRBJ2-3, with TRBD2 identical over 8 bases. The CDR3 covers 14 residues. From germline, CDR1 is MRHNA and CDR2 SNTAGT. V shed 3 bases and J 4 bases; nucleotides not matched to a gene: 3. In DNA, the CDR3 is TGTGCCAGCAGTGAGGGCGGGGGGTCAGATACGCAGTATTTT. It translates to CASSEGGGSDTQYF.

The chain uses TRBV5-5 and TRBJ2-1; the match to TRBD2 covers 12 bases. The CDR3 consists of 16 residues. CDR1 and CDR2 (germline): SGHKS, YYEKEE (reference sequence). V dropped 4 bases and J dropped 2; count of bases not matched to a gene: 4. The CDR3 protein is CASSPRTSGTYNEQFF. The CDR3 DNA is TGTGCCAGCAGCCCGAGGACTAGCGGGACCTACAATGAGCAGTTCTTC.

The chain couples TRBV28 to TRBJ1-5; 12 nucleotides match TRBD1. The J segment lost 7 bases and the V segment lost 8 bases, leaving 9 bases of the junction unmatched. Germline V gene data show CDR1 as MDHEN and CDR2 as SYDVKM. CDR3 length equals 15 residues. The CDR3 region is CASARGTGGRQPQHF. The CDR3 DNA sequence: TGTGCCAGCGCACGCGGGACAGGGGGCCGACAGCCCCAGCATTTT.

V is TRBV4-2 and J is TRBJ2-3; 14 nucleotides match TRBD2. The CDR3 runs 15 residues. The junction had 7 bases not matched to a gene; V was cut back by 8 bases and J by 6 bases. Germline CDR1 is LGHNA and CDR2 is YNFKEQ. The CDR3 nucleotides are TGTGCCAGCGACGGGGGACTAGCGGGAGTGGATACGCAGTATTTT. This codes for CASDGGLAGVDTQYF.

This clone was seen only a few times. This chain joins TRBV6-6 and TRBJ2-1, with TRBD2 matching 11 bases. The ends lost 6 bases at V and 3 bases at J; junction bases unmatched: 4. Germline assignment: CDR1 MNHNY and CDR2 SVGAGI (reference sequence). The CDR3 length is 15 residues. The CDR3 spells CASSPGLAVYNEQFF. The CDR3 bases are TGTGCCAGCAGCCCGGGACTAGCGGTCTACAATGAGCAGTTCTTC.